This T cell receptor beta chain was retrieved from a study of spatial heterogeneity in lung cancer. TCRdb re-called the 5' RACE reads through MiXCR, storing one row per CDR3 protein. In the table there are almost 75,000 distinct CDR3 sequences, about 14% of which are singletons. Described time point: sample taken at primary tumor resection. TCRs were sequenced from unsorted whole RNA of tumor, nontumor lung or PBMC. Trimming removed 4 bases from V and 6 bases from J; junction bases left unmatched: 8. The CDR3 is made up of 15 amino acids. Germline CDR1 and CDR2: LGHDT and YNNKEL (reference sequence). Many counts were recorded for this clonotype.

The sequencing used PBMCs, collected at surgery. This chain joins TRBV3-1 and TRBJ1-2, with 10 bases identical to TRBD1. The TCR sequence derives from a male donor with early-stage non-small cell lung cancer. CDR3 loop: CASSLSGTGAHGYTF. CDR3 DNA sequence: TGTGCCAGCAGCCTTTCCGGGACAGGGGCCCATGGCTACACCTTC.